This T cell receptor (beta chain) was sequenced for a study of shared clonotypes between healthy human individuals. TCRdb keeps only in-frame clones here, not all; method: immunoSEQ multiplex PCR. The table has 2 million to 2.5 million clones, just over 90% seen once. The sample was naive CD4+ T cells from PBMCs. Subset given: CD45RA+ positively selected. This receptor was taken from a man between 18 and 29 years old in good health. Some clones in this sample may be carry-over from other donors' samples.

The CDR3 loop reads CATSRGTGTQPQHF. DNA of the CDR3: TGTGCCACCAGCAGAGGGACAGGGACTCAGCCCCAGCATTTT. This rearrangement joins TRBV15 to TRBJ1-5; 8 bases are a match to TRBD1. With V trimmed by 1 base and J by 6 bases, 2 bases remained unmatched. There are 14 residues in the CDR3. Germline values: CDR1 LNHNV, CDR2 YYDKDF (reference sequence).